This T cell receptor (beta chain) was recorded in a study of T cell changes during pregnancy in multiple sclerosis. CDR3 size: 14 residues. Germline CDR1 SNHLY, CDR2 FYNNEI. J lost 5 bases, V lost 6 bases, and 9 bases had no gene match. The protocol was immunoSEQ multiplex PCR, while the TCRdb copy is restricted to in-frame clones and leaves out a portion. The sample comprises under 60,000 clones, about nine tenths of which are singletons, and about 0.6% rests with the top ten. The V call is TRBV2, the J call TRBJ1-1, with 7 positions matching TRBD1. The receptor was derived from a female donor with multiple sclerosis, enrolled in a pregnancy study. The material sequenced was CD4+ T cells from peripheral blood mononuclear cells, taken after pregnancy. DNA of the CDR3: TGTGCCAGCAGGGAGAGGGCAGGGGGTACTGAAGCTTTCTTT. Its protein is CASRERAGGTEAFF.